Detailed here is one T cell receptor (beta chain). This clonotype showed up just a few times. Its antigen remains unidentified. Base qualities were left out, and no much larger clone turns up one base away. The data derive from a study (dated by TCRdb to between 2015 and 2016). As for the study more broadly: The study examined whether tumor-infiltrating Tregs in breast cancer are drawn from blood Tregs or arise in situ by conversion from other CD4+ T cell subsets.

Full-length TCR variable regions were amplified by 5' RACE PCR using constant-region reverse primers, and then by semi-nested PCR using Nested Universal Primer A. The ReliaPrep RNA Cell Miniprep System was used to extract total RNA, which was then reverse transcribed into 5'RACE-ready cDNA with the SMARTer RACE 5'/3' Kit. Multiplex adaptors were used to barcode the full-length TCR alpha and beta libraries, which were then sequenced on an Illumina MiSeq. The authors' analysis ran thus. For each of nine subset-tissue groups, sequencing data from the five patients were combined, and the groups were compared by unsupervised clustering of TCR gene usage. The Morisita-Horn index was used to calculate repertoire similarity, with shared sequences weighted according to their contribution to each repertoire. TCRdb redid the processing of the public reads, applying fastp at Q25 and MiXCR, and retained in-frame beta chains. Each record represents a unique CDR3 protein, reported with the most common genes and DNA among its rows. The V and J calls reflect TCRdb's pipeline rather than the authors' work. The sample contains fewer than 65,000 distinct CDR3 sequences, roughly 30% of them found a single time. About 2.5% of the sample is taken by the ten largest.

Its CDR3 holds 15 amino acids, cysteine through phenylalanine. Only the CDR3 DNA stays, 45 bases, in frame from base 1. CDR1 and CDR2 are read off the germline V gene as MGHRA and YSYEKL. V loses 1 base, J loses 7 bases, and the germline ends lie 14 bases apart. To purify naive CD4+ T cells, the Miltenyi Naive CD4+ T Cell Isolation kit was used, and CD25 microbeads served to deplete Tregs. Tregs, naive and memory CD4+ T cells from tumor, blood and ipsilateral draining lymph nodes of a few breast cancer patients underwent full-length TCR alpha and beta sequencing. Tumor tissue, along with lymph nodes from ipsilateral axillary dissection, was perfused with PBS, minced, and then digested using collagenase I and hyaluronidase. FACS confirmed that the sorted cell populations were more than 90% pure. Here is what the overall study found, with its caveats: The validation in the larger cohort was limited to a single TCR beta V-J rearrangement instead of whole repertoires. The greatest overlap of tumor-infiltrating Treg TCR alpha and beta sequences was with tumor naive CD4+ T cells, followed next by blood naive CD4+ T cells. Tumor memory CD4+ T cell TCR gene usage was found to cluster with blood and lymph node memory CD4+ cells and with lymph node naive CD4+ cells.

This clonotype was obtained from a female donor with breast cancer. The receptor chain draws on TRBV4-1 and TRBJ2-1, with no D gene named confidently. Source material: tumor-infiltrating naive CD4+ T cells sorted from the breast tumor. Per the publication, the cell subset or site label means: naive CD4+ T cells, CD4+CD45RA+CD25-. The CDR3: CASSQGSLGRNEQFF. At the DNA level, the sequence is TGCGCCAGCAGCCAAGGGTCGTTGGGTCGGAATGAGCAGTTCTTC.